This TCR beta chain was profiled in a study of cytomegalovirus exposure and HLA in healthy donors. Overall study results and limits: Listed as cytomegalovirus-associated were approximately 160 TCR beta chains.

Comments on this clone: Its antigen remains unidentified.

Both 60 Vbeta primers and 13 Jbeta primers went into the PCR. The protocol was immunoSEQ multiplex PCR, while the TCRdb copy is restricted to in-frame clones and leaves out a portion. The sample contains tens of thousands of clones, around 81% of which appear only once. The CDR3 totals 18 residues. CDR1 is ENHRY, CDR2 SYGVKD, per germline. This TCR derives from a male donor in good health and CMV-seronegative. The material sequenced was PBMCs. The chain employs TRBV10-3 and TRBJ2-5, with TRBD2 identical over 16 bases. The end of the DNA is better explained by TRBJ2-7, so the J call may be wrong. In DNA form, the CDR3 reads TGTGCCATCCGGGCAAGTATGGGACTAGCGGGGGGGCTAGACGAGCAGTACTTC. Protein sequence: CAIRASMGLAGGLDEQYF.